This T cell receptor (beta chain) was sequenced during a study of blood T cell repertoires in COVID-19. Generated by immunoSEQ multiplex PCR, the TCRdb table keeps only in-frame clones and is missing some. The sample consists of 90,000 to 120,000 clones, roughly nine tenths of them appearing once. This TCR was recovered from a man aged 55 to 70 with acute or convalescent COVID-19. The specimen sequenced was peripheral blood.

The CDR3 is CASSSDRGSGNTIYF. CDR3 bases: TGTGCCAGCAGTTCGGACAGGGGATCTGGAAACACCATATATTTT. The chain recombines TRBV2 with TRBJ1-3; 9 positions match TRBD1. Germline V gene data show CDR1 as SNHLY and CDR2 as FYNNEI. The V gene end was trimmed by 5 bases and the J gene end by 1 base; junction bases not matched to a gene: 3. This CDR3 region has 15 residues. Variable domain in full (rest from reference TRBV2 and TRBJ1-3): EPEVTQTPSHQVTQMGQEVILRCVPISNHLYFYWYRQILGQKVEFLVSFYNNEISEKSEIFDDQFSVERPDGSNFTLKIRSTKLEDSAMYFCASSSDRGSGNTIYFGEGSWLTVV.